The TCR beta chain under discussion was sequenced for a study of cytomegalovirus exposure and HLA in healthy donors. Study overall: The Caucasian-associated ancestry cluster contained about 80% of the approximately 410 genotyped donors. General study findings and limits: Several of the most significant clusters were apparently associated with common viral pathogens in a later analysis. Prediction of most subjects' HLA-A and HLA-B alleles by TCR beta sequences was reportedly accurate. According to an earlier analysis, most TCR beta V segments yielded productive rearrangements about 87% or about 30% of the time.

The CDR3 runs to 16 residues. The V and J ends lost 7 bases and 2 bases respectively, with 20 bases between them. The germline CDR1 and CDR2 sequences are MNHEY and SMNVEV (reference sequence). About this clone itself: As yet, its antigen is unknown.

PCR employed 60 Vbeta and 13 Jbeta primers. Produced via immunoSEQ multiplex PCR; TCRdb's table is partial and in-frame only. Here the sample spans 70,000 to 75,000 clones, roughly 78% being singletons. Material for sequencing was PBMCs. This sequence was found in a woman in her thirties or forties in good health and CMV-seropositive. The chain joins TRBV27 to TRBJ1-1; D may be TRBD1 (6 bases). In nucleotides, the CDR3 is TGTGCCAGCATCAGCGGCAGGGGAACACTTAACACTGAAGCTTTCTTT. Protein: CASISGRGTLNTEAFF.